The rows below give T cell receptor beta chains drawn from one sample of a study of T cell repertoires in cytomegalovirus infection. One entry per CDR3 protein, called by TCRdb with MiXCR from the reads. In the table there are fewer than 700,000 distinct CDR3 sequences, about 24% of which are singletons. Sequencing was performed on CD8+ T cells from PBMCs. Receptors were obtained from a human donor in good health (CMV status not recorded). Some clones in this sample may be carry-over from other donors' samples. Each CDR3 is given with its conserved first and last residue. Fields, in order: CDR3 DNA, CDR3 protein, clone size, V gene, J gene, D gene. A D gene is named only where the DNA matches it firmly. Only some rows state a clone size, as once, few, many or a class for expanded clones.

CDR3 DNA: TGCAGTGCTAGAGGGATCGACCTGGAACCGCAGAACCATGGCTACACCTTC; CDR3 protein: CSARGIDLEPQNHGYTF; clone size: NA; V gene: TRBV20-1; J gene: TRBJ1-2; D gene: NA
CDR3 DNA: TGTGCCAGCGCCCAGATGAACACTGAAGCTTTCTTT; CDR3 protein: CASAQMNTEAFF; clone size: few; V gene: TRBV5-6; J gene: TRBJ1-1; D gene: NA
CDR3 DNA: TGTGCCAGTAGGACTAACGACAGGAGCTCCTACAATGAGCAGTTCTTC; CDR3 protein: CASRTNDRSSYNEQFF; clone size: few; V gene: TRBV19; J gene: TRBJ2-1; D gene: NA
CDR3 DNA: TGTGCCAGCAGCTTAAAGGGAACAGCAGGAAACACCATATATTTT; CDR3 protein: CASSLKGTAGNTIYF; clone size: NA; V gene: TRBV7-6; J gene: TRBJ1-3; D gene: NA
CDR3 DNA: TGTGCCAGCAGTCCACCCAATGAAGCCAAAAACATTCAGTACTTC; CDR3 protein: CASSPPNEAKNIQYF; clone size: few; V gene: TRBV27; J gene: TRBJ2-4; D gene: NA
CDR3 DNA: TGCAGTGCTAGAGGGGCTAGCGGGGGCTACGAGCAGTACTTC; CDR3 protein: CSARGASGGYEQYF; clone size: NA; V gene: TRBV20-1; J gene: TRBJ2-7; D gene: TRBD2
CDR3 DNA: TGCAGCGTTGAAGCTTTCGGACAGGGGCCGGGCACAGATACGCAGTATTTT; CDR3 protein: CSVEAFGQGPGTDTQYF; clone size: NA; V gene: TRBV29-1; J gene: TRBJ2-3; D gene: TRBD1
CDR3 DNA: TGTGCCAGCCTACACCGGGACAGGGACCCCTACAGTGAGCAGTTCTTC; CDR3 protein: CASLHRDRDPYSEQFF; clone size: NA; V gene: TRBV2; J gene: TRBJ2-1; D gene: TRBD1
CDR3 DNA: TGTGCCAGCAGCCGCCCCCTGGGCGGGGGGCGCACAGATACGCAGTATTTT; CDR3 protein: CASSRPLGGGRTDTQYF; clone size: many; V gene: TRBV7-8; J gene: TRBJ2-3; D gene: TRBD2
CDR3 DNA: TGCAGTGCTAGAGATAAGACTAGCGGGGGGAACCAAGAGACCCAGTACTTC; CDR3 protein: CSARDKTSGGNQETQYF; clone size: NA; V gene: TRBV20-1; J gene: TRBJ2-5; D gene: TRBD2
CDR3 DNA: TGTGCCATCAGTGAGAAGGGCCCTGGGGCCAACGTCCTGACTTTC; CDR3 protein: CAISEKGPGANVLTF; clone size: many; V gene: TRBV10-3; J gene: TRBJ2-6; D gene: NA
CDR3 DNA: TGCAGTGCTAGGGACCGGGACAGGGGCCCACAGGGCTACATCTTC; CDR3 protein: CSARDRDRGPQGYIF; clone size: once; V gene: TRBV20-1; J gene: TRBJ1-2; D gene: TRBD1
CDR3 DNA: TGTGCCAGCAGTTACGCTACAGGGGCAGAAGGCTACACCTTC; CDR3 protein: CASSYATGAEGYTF; clone size: few; V gene: TRBV6-5; J gene: TRBJ1-2; D gene: TRBD1
CDR3 DNA: TGTGCCAGCAGCTCAGACTCGGCCGGGGAGCTGTTTTTT; CDR3 protein: CASSSDSAGELFF; clone size: NA; V gene: TRBV7-6; J gene: TRBJ2-2; D gene: NA
CDR3 DNA: TGTGCCAGCAGCTTAAACCCCTCAAGTACGCAGTATTTT; CDR3 protein: CASSLNPSSTQYF; clone size: NA; V gene: TRBV7-3; J gene: TRBJ2-3; D gene: NA
CDR3 DNA: TGTGCCACCAGTGATTTCAGGGTTGAAAAACTGTTTTTT; CDR3 protein: CATSDFRVEKLFF; clone size: NA; V gene: TRBV24-1; J gene: TRBJ1-4; D gene: NA
CDR3 DNA: TGTGCCAGCAGCATCCGGACAGGGTACAATCAGCCCCAGCATTTT; CDR3 protein: CASSIRTGYNQPQHF; clone size: many; V gene: TRBV7-8; J gene: TRBJ1-5; D gene: TRBD1
CDR3 DNA: TGCAGTGCTCCCTGGCCAGATACGCAGTATTTT; CDR3 protein: CSAPWPDTQYF; clone size: NA; V gene: TRBV20-1; J gene: TRBJ2-3; D gene: NA
CDR3 DNA: TGTGCCAGCGGGGGAGAAAACTATGGCTACACCTTC; CDR3 protein: CASGGENYGYTF; clone size: once; V gene: TRBV9; J gene: TRBJ1-2; D gene: NA
CDR3 DNA: TGTGCCAGTAGTATAGGGACACCAACCGGAGCTTTCTTT; CDR3 protein: CASSIGTPTGAFF; clone size: NA; V gene: TRBV19; J gene: TRBJ1-1; D gene: NA
CDR3 DNA: TGTGCCACCAGTGATAGTGACAGGGGGACCTACAATGAGCAGTTCTTC; CDR3 protein: CATSDSDRGTYNEQFF; clone size: many; V gene: TRBV24-1; J gene: TRBJ2-1; D gene: TRBD1
CDR3 DNA: TGTGCCAGCAGCCGTGAGCGGGACACAGATACGCAGTATTTT; CDR3 protein: CASSRERDTDTQYF; clone size: many; V gene: TRBV7-2; J gene: TRBJ2-3; D gene: TRBD2
CDR3 DNA: TGTGCCAGCAATAACGGACAGGGGGGCGGCAATCAGCCCCAGCATTTT; CDR3 protein: CASNNGQGGGNQPQHF; clone size: NA; V gene: TRBV2; J gene: TRBJ1-5; D gene: TRBD1
CDR3 DNA: TGTGCCAGCAGCTTAGCCCGGGAAACCCTCCACTTT; CDR3 protein: CASSLARETLHF; clone size: NA; V gene: TRBV7-9; J gene: TRBJ1-6; D gene: NA
CDR3 DNA: TGTGCCAGCAGACCAGGCGAGGGGGACTCTGGAAACACCATATATTTT; CDR3 protein: CASRPGEGDSGNTIYF; clone size: NA; V gene: TRBV6-5; J gene: TRBJ1-3; D gene: NA
CDR3 DNA: TGTGCCAGCAGTCTCGCGTTGGGGGGCCAAGAGACCCAGTACTTC; CDR3 protein: CASSLALGGQETQYF; clone size: many; V gene: TRBV28; J gene: TRBJ2-5; D gene: NA
CDR3 DNA: TGCAGCGTTGAAGATGGGGAAATCTATGGCTACACCTTC; CDR3 protein: CSVEDGEIYGYTF; clone size: many; V gene: TRBV29-1; J gene: TRBJ1-2; D gene: NA
CDR3 DNA: TGTGCCAGCAGTCCCCTCCGGGCGAACACCGGGGAGCTGTTTTTT; CDR3 protein: CASSPLRANTGELFF; clone size: few; V gene: TRBV2; J gene: TRBJ2-2; D gene: NA
CDR3 DNA: TGTGTCAGCAGTGAAGCCGTGGATTACTATGGCTACACCTTC; CDR3 protein: CVSSEAVDYYGYTF; clone size: once; V gene: TRBV2; J gene: TRBJ1-2; D gene: NA
CDR3 DNA: TGTGCCAGCAGCTTCACAGCCCGGGACAGAAGGCAAGAGACCCAGTACTTC; CDR3 protein: CASSFTARDRRQETQYF; clone size: few; V gene: TRBV11-2; J gene: TRBJ2-5; D gene: TRBD1
CDR3 DNA: TGTGCCAGCAGCGTAGGACTAGCGGGGTTACAAGAGACCCAGTACTTC; CDR3 protein: CASSVGLAGLQETQYF; clone size: NA; V gene: TRBV9; J gene: TRBJ2-5; D gene: TRBD2
CDR3 DNA: TGCAGTGCTTGGACAGGGGACACCGGGGAGCTGTTTTTT; CDR3 protein: CSAWTGDTGELFF; clone size: few; V gene: TRBV20-1; J gene: TRBJ2-2; D gene: TRBD1
CDR3 DNA: TGTGCCATCAGTGAGCCCTGGGGACAGGGTGACTATGGCTACACCTTC; CDR3 protein: CAISEPWGQGDYGYTF; clone size: NA; V gene: TRBV10-3; J gene: TRBJ1-2; D gene: TRBD1
CDR3 DNA: TGTGCTAGTGGTACCGGGACAACTTCCTACAATGAGCAGTTCTTC; CDR3 protein: CASGTGTTSYNEQFF; clone size: NA; V gene: TRBV12-5; J gene: TRBJ2-1; D gene: NA
CDR3 DNA: TGTGCCAGCAGCAGGGACGGCGAGTTATGGGGCTACACCTTC; CDR3 protein: CASSRDGELWGYTF; clone size: few; V gene: TRBV7-9; J gene: TRBJ1-2; D gene: NA
CDR3 DNA: TGCAGTGCTAGAGATCGAAGGGGCCCTTCCTACGAGCAGTACTTC; CDR3 protein: CSARDRRGPSYEQYF; clone size: NA; V gene: TRBV20-1; J gene: TRBJ2-7; D gene: NA
CDR3 DNA: TGTGCCAGCAGCTTAGGAGGAATCGTAGCTTTCTTT; CDR3 protein: CASSLGGIVAFF; clone size: many; V gene: TRBV7-8; J gene: TRBJ1-1; D gene: NA
CDR3 DNA: TGTGCCAGCAGCTCATCAGGGGCACAAGAGACCCAGTACTTC; CDR3 protein: CASSSSGAQETQYF; clone size: many; V gene: TRBV7-9; J gene: TRBJ2-5; D gene: NA
CDR3 DNA: TGTGCCAGCAGCTCCCCCGAAAGGGCGCATGAGCAGTTCTTC; CDR3 protein: CASSSPERAHEQFF; clone size: many; V gene: TRBV7-9; J gene: TRBJ2-1; D gene: NA
CDR3 DNA: TGTGCCAGTAGTATCACGGTGTTGGAGACCCAGTACTTC; CDR3 protein: CASSITVLETQYF; clone size: NA; V gene: TRBV19; J gene: TRBJ2-5; D gene: NA
CDR3 DNA: TGTGCCAGCGGTGGGGCAGACGGCAATCAGCCCCAGCATTTT; CDR3 protein: CASGGADGNQPQHF; clone size: many; V gene: TRBV6-6; J gene: TRBJ1-5; D gene: NA
CDR3 DNA: TGCGCCAGCAGCTTGGGTGCAGGGGGCCTCGAGCAGTACTTC; CDR3 protein: CASSLGAGGLEQYF; clone size: few; V gene: TRBV5-1; J gene: TRBJ2-7; D gene: TRBD1
CDR3 DNA: TGTGCCAGCAGCGGTCCTAGCGGGAGCTCCTACAATGAGCAGTTCTTC; CDR3 protein: CASSGPSGSSYNEQFF; clone size: NA; V gene: TRBV9; J gene: TRBJ2-1; D gene: TRBD2
CDR3 DNA: TGTGCCAGCAGCCAAGATGGGTGGACAGTTAATGAAGCTTTCTTT; CDR3 protein: CASSQDGWTVNEAFF; clone size: NA; V gene: TRBV14; J gene: TRBJ1-1; D gene: NA
CDR3 DNA: TGCAGCGTTGAAGAGCAGCGGGGGGCCCGCTACACAGATACGCAGTATTTT; CDR3 protein: CSVEEQRGARYTDTQYF; clone size: NA; V gene: TRBV29-1; J gene: TRBJ2-3; D gene: TRBD2
CDR3 DNA: TGTGCCAGCAGTGGGGGACTAGCCCTCTACAATGAGCAGTTCTTC; CDR3 protein: CASSGGLALYNEQFF; clone size: many; V gene: TRBV6-1; J gene: TRBJ2-1; D gene: TRBD2
CDR3 DNA: TGTGCCAGCAGCGTAGAGTCAACGGGGGCCTTGTCTGGGGCCAACGTCCTGACTTTC; CDR3 protein: CASSVESTGALSGANVLTF; clone size: NA; V gene: TRBV9; J gene: TRBJ2-6; D gene: NA
CDR3 DNA: TGTGCCAGCGGCCTAGGAGGGGAAACCTACGAGCAGTACTTC; CDR3 protein: CASGLGGETYEQYF; clone size: few; V gene: TRBV27; J gene: TRBJ2-7; D gene: NA
CDR3 DNA: TGTGCCAGCAGCTCCGGGACAGGAATCTCCTACAATGAGCAGTTCTTC; CDR3 protein: CASSSGTGISYNEQFF; clone size: many; V gene: TRBV7-9; J gene: TRBJ2-1; D gene: TRBD1
CDR3 DNA: TGTGCCAGCAGCCAGGGACTAGCGGATCACTTTGAAGAGACCCAGTACTTC; CDR3 protein: CASSQGLADHFEETQYF; clone size: many; V gene: TRBV7-9; J gene: TRBJ2-5; D gene: TRBD2
CDR3 DNA: TGTGCCAGCAGTAACCGGGACAGGCCCTACAATGAGCAGTTCTTC; CDR3 protein: CASSNRDRPYNEQFF; clone size: few; V gene: TRBV6-2/TRBV6-3; J gene: TRBJ2-1; D gene: TRBD1
CDR3 DNA: TGCAGTGCTAGGGAGCCAGGGTATCAGCCCCAGCATTTT; CDR3 protein: CSAREPGYQPQHF; clone size: NA; V gene: TRBV20-1; J gene: TRBJ1-5; D gene: NA
CDR3 DNA: TGTGCCAGCAGCCCTAACTACGAGCAGTACTTC; CDR3 protein: CASSPNYEQYF; clone size: many; V gene: TRBV7-8; J gene: TRBJ2-7; D gene: NA
CDR3 DNA: TGTGCCAGCGGGTGGCAGCCCCAGCATTTT; CDR3 protein: CASGWQPQHF; clone size: NA; V gene: TRBV6-2/TRBV6-3; J gene: TRBJ1-5; D gene: NA
CDR3 DNA: TGCAGCGTTGACAGTTCTTTCTCTGGAAACACCATATATTTT; CDR3 protein: CSVDSSFSGNTIYF; clone size: NA; V gene: TRBV29-1; J gene: TRBJ1-3; D gene: NA
CDR3 DNA: TGTGCCAGCAGGGACAGGGGTCTCCGGAATTCACCCCTCCACTTT; CDR3 protein: CASRDRGLRNSPLHF; clone size: many; V gene: TRBV28; J gene: TRBJ1-6; D gene: TRBD1
CDR3 DNA: TGTGCCAGCAGTCACGGGAATTCACCCCTCCACTTT; CDR3 protein: CASSHGNSPLHF; clone size: few; V gene: TRBV6-2/TRBV6-3; J gene: TRBJ1-6; D gene: NA
CDR3 DNA: TGCGCCAGCAGCCAAGAAGCGCCGAGTACCGGGGAGCTGTTTTTT; CDR3 protein: CASSQEAPSTGELFF; clone size: few; V gene: TRBV4-1; J gene: TRBJ2-2; D gene: NA
CDR3 DNA: TGTGCCAGCAGCCATTCCGGGACAGGGGCCACCGGGGAGCTGTTTTTT; CDR3 protein: CASSHSGTGATGELFF; clone size: few; V gene: TRBV6-2/TRBV6-3; J gene: TRBJ2-2; D gene: TRBD1